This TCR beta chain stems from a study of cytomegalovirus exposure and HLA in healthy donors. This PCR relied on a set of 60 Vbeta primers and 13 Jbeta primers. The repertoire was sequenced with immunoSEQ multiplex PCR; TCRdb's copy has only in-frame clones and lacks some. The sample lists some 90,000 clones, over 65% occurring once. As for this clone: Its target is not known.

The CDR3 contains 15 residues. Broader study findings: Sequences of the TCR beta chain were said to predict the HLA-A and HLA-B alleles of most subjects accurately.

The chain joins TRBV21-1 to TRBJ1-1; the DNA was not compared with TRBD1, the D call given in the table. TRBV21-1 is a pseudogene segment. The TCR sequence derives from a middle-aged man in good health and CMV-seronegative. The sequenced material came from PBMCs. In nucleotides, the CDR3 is TGTGCCAGCAGCAAAAACAGGGTAGGTAACACTGAAGCTTTCTTT. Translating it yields CASSKNRVGNTEAFF.